This T cell receptor (beta chain) was documented in a study of regulatory T cells in long-lasting Graves disease. Study-wide context: Graves' patients, newly diagnosed, had taken antithyroid drugs under 3 months.

Germline loops: CDR1 SNHLY, CDR2 FYNNEI. The CDR3 loop spans 17 amino acids. The V and J ends lost 5 bases and 5 bases respectively, with 22 bases between them. Study outcomes and limitations: Study was limited to peripheral blood, excluding thyroid tissue. Persistent patients had more shared public clonotypes (roughly 2,700) than new patients (roughly 940).

Assembly of TCR beta libraries relied on iRepertoire HTBI primers together with Arm-PCR of CDR3 regions. TCRdb reanalysed the multiplex PCR reads using MiXCR and keeps one entry per CDR3 protein. The sample shows about 470,000 distinct CDR3 sequences, 14% to 15% of them seen only once. Time point noted: newly diagnosed GD, antithyroid drugs for less than 3 months. TCR sequences were obtained from RNA taken from PBMCs. This clonotype was counted at least ten times. The antigen is unknown. These sequences were also reported in another study, on T cells in Graves' hyperthyroidism and ophthalmopathy. That source notes: Classification by a 13 V-J model distinguished ophthalmopathy from stable hyperthyroidism.

This chain joins TRBV2 and TRBJ1-5; D gene uncertain. This TCR was sampled from a woman in her twenties or thirties with Graves disease. The specimen was peripheral blood mononuclear cells (PBMCs), collected at new diagnosis, from a patient treated with antithyroid drugs. The CDR3 coding sequence is TGTGCCAGCAGTCCCTATTTGATACGGGAAAAGGATCAGCCCCAGCATTTT. As protein: CASSPYLIREKDQPQHF.